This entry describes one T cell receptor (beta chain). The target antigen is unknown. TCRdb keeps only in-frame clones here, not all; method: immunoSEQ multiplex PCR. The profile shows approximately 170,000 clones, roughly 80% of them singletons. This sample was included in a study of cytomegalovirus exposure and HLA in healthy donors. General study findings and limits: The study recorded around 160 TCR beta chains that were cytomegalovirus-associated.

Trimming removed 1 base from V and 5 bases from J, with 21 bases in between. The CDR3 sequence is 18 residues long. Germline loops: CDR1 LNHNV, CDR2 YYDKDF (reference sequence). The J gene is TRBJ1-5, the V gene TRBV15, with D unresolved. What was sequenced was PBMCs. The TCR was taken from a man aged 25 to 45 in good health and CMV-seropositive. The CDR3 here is CATSRVHPREVLYQPQHF. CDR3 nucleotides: TGTGCCACCAGCAGAGTCCACCCTCGGGAGGTTTTGTATCAGCCCCAGCATTTT.